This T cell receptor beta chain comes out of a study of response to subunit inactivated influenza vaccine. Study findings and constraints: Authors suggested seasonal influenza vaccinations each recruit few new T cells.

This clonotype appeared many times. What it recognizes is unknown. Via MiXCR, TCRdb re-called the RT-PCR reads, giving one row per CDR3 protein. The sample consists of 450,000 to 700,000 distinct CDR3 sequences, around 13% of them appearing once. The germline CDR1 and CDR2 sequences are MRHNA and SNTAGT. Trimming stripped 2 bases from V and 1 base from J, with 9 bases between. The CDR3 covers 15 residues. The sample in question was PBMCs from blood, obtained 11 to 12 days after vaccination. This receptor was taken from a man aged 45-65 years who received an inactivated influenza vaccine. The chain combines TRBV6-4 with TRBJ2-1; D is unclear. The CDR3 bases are TGTGCCAGCAGTGACATGGCAGCTTCCTACAATGAGCAGTTCTTC. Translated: CASSDMAASYNEQFF.